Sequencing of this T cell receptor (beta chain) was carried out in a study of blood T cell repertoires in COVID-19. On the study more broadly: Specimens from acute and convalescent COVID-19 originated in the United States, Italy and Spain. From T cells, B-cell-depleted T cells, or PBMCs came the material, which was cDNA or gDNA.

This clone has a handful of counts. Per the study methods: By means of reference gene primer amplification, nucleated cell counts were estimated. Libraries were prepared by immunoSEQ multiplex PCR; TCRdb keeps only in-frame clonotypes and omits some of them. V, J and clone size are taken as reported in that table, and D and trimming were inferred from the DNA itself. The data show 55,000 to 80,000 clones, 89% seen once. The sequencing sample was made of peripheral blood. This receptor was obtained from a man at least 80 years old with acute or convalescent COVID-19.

CDR3 DNA sequence: TGTGCCAGCAGAACACCGGGACAGGGGAACTATGGCTACACCTTC. Translation: CASRTPGQGNYGYTF. V gene TRBV11-2 combines with J gene TRBJ1-2; 10 bases align to TRBD1. CDR1 is SGHAT and CDR2 is FQNNGV in the germline V gene. The CDR3 contains 15 residues. Germline trimming cut 6 bases from V and 2 bases from J; bases unmatched to any gene: 6.